The text below deals with one TCR beta chain. Antigen specificity is unknown. The germline gives CDR1 KGHSH, CDR2 LQKENI. V shed 3 bases, J shed 6 bases, and the junction held 1 base outside the gene matches. CDR3 length: 13 residues. This specimen comes from a study of beta chain features in type 1 diabetes. Since all of the isolated RNA was reverse transcribed, expressed TCRB transcripts were what got sequenced. About 3.6 million reads was the average for naive, central memory and regulatory T cell samples. Clones were sequenced by immunoSEQ multiplex PCR, and TCRdb holds only the in-frame ones, with some missing. This table has 450,000 to 600,000 clones, about 30% appearing once. Study outcomes and limitations: Naive, central memory and Treg TCRB repertoires seemed to resemble each other more closely in patients than they did in healthy donors.

Sequenced input: naive CD4+ T cells from blood. The V call is TRBV18, the J call TRBJ2-1; 8 positions agree with TRBD2. The source is a young man in good health. The CDR3 nucleotides read TGTGCCAGCTCACCTGGGACTAGCAATGAGCAGTTCTTC. Amino acid sequence: CASSPGTSNEQFF.